The clone carrying this TCR beta chain appeared many times. Its antigen is still unknown. Through a sample-barcoded 5' primer and a J-beta primer mix, a second PCR was run for roughly 6 to 12 cycles. TCRdb used MiXCR to reprocess the 5' RACE reads, holding one entry per CDR3 protein. Found here are roughly 640,000 distinct CDR3 sequences, approximately 30% of them singletons; the top ten hold approximately 15%. The data are from a study of blood T cells in healthy people across ages. Overall study results and limits: Per million T cells, TCR beta diversity dropped about linearly as age rose. More naive CD4+ cells and higher diversity marked long-lived donors relative to aged donors.

This CDR3 is built from 11 residues. With 7 bases removed from V and 5 bases from J, the gap between germline ends came to 11 bases. From germline, CDR1 is SQVTM and CDR2 ANQGSEA. The sequenced sample consisted of blood. This sequence joins TRBV29-1 and TRBJ1-1; no clear D. The clonotype originates from a woman over 75 in good health. The CDR3 loop is CSANPGTEAFF. CDR3 sequence (DNA): TGCAGCGCTAACCCCGGAACTGAAGCTTTCTTT.